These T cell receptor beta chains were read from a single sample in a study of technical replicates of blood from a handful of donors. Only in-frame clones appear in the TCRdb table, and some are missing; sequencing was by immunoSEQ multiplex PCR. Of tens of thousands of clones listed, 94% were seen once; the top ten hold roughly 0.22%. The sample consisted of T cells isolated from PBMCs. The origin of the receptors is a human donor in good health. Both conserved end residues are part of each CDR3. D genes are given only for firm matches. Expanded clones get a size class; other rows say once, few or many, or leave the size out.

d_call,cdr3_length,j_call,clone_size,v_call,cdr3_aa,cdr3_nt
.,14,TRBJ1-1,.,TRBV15,CATSRGQANTEAFF,TGTGCCACCAGCAGAGGACAGGCGAACACTGAAGCTTTCTTT
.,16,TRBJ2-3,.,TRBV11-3,CASSSRGSSSTDTQYF,TGTGCCAGCAGCTCCCGGGGGAGCTCTAGCACAGATACGCAGTATTTT
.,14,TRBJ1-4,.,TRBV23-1,CASSRSWAREKLFF,TGCGCCAGCAGTCGCTCTTGGGCCCGTGAAAAACTGTTTTTT
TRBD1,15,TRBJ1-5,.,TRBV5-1,CASSLGDRGDQPQHF,TGCGCCAGCAGCTTGGGGGACAGGGGCGATCAGCCCCAGCATTTT
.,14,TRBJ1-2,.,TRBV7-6,CASSLGTANYGYTF,TGTGCCAGCAGCTTAGGAACAGCTAACTATGGCTACACCTTC
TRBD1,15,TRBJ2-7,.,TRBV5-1,CASSLEGQGSYEQYF,TGCGCCAGCAGCTTGGAGGGACAGGGGAGCTACGAGCAGTACTTC
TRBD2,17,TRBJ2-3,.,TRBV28,CASRLRTSGRQPDTQYF,TGTGCCAGCAGACTCAGGACTAGCGGGAGGCAACCAGATACGCAGTATTTT
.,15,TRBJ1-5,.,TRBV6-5,CASSYSAGGTQPQHF,TGTGCCAGCAGTTACTCGGCGGGGGGAACTCAGCCCCAGCATTTT
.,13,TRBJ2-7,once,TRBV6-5,CASKLGRDYEQYF,TGTGCCAGCAAATTGGGCAGGGACTACGAGCAGTACTTC
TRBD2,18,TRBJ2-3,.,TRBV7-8,CASRDSRFPGGPTDTQYF,TGTGCCAGCAGAGATAGCCGATTTCCGGGAGGGCCCACAGATACGCAGTATTTT
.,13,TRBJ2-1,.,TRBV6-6,CASSYWPYNEQFF,TGTGCCAGCAGTTACTGGCCATACAATGAGCAGTTCTTC
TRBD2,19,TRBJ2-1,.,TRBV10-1,CASSEFAGTSGRVGNEQFF,TGCGCCAGCAGTGAGTTTGCCGGGACTAGCGGGAGGGTTGGCAATGAGCAGTTCTTC
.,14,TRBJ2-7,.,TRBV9,CASSVGPTSYEQYF,TGTGCCAGCAGCGTAGGTCCGACAAGCTACGAGCAGTACTTC
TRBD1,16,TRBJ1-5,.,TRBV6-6,CASSFGTGGSNQPQHF,TGTGCCAGCAGTTTCGGGACAGGGGGAAGCAATCAGCCCCAGCATTTT
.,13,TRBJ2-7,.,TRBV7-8,CASSFGSRREQYF,TGTGCCAGCAGCTTCGGGAGTCGGAGGGAGCAGTACTTC
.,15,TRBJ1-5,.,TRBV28,CASSPRQSKNQPQHF,TGTGCCAGCAGTCCCCGACAGAGTAAGAATCAGCCCCAGCATTTT
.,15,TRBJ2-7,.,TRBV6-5,CASLGPGTGAYEQYF,TGTGCCAGCCTCGGACCCGGGACGGGAGCCTACGAGCAGTACTTC
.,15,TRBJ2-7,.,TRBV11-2,CASSPRTAVPYEQYF,TGTGCCAGCAGCCCCCGGACAGCGGTACCCTACGAGCAGTACTTC
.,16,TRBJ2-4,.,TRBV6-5,CASSYSPTGREGVQYF,TGTGCCAGCAGTTACTCTCCGACAGGCCGCGAAGGGGTTCAGTACTTC
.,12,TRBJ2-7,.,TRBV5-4,CASSSSSYEQYF,TGTGCCAGCAGCTCTTCCTCCTACGAGCAGTACTTC
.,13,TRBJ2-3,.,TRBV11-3,CASSLNQADTQYF,TGTGCCAGCAGCTTAAACCAGGCAGATACGCAGTATTTT